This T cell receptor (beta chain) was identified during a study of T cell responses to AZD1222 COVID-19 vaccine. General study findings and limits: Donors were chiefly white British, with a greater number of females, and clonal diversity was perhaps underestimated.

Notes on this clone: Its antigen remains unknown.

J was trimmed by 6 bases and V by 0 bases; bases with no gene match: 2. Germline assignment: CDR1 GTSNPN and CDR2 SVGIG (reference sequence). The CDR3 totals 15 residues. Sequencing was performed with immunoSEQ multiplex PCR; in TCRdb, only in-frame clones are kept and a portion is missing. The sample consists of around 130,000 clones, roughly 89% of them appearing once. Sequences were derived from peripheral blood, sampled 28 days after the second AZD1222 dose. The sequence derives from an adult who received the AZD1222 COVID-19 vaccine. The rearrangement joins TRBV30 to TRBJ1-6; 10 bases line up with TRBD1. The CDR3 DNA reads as TGTGCCTGGAGTGTAGGACAGGGGGGTAATTCACCCCTCCACTTT. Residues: CAWSVGQGGNSPLHF.